This T cell receptor (beta chain) was profiled in a study of blood T cells in healthy people across ages. The second PCR ran roughly 6 to 11 cycles with a sample-barcoded 5' primer and J-beta primers. A single record per CDR3 protein comes from TCRdb applying MiXCR to the 5' RACE reads. The sample lists approximately 780,000 distinct CDR3 sequences, 20% to 30% occurring once. Germline V gives CDR1 SNHLY, CDR2 FYNNEI. The CDR3 is 15 amino acids. V was cut by 2 bases and J by 0 bases, with 7 bases left in between. Separately, the same data were catalogued under a study of T cells of mothers and their children. Per that paper: Thymic selection shapes TCR recombination output in related pairs, and it does so similarly in unrelated pairs.

The sequencing sample was made of blood. J is TRBJ1-4 and V is TRBV2, with D unclear. The clonotype was recovered from a boy under 18 in good health. The CDR3 reads CASSEQAATNEKLFF. As DNA, the CDR3 is TGTGCCAGCAGTGAACAGGCGGCAACTAATGAAAAACTGTTTTTT.